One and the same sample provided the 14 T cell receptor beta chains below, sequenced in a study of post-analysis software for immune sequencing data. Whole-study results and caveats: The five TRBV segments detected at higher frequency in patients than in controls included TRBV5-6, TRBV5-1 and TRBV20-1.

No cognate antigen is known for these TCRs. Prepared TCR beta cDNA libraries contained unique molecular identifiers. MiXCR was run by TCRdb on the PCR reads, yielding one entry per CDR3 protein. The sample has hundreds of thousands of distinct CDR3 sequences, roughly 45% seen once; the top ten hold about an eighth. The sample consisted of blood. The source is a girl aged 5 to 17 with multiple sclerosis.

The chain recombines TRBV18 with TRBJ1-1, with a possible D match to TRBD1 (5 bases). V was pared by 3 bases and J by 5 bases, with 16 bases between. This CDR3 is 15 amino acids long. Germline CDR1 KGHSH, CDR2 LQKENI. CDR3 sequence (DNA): TGTGCCAGCTCACCTCTAAGGGAATGGGGGACTGAAGCTTTCTTT. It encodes CASSPLREWGTEAFF. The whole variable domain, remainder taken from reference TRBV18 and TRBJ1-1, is NAGVMQNPRHLVRRRGQEARLRCSPMKGHSHVYWYRQLPEEGLKFMVYLQKENIIDESGMPKERFSAEFPKEGPSILRIQQVVRGDSAAYFCASSPLREWGTEAFFGQGTRLTVV.

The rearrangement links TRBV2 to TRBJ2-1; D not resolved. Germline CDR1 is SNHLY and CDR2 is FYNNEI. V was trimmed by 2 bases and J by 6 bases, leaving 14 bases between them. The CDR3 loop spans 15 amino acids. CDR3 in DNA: TGTGCCAGCAGTGAACTAGGAATGTTGGTCAATGAGCAGTTCTTC. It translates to CASSELGMLVNEQFF.

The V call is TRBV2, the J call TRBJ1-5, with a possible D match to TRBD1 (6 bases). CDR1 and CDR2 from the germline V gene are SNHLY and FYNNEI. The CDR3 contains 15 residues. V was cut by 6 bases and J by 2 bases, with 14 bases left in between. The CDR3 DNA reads TGTGCCAGCAGCATTGGGCCAGGGGGCAATCAGCCCCAGCATTTT. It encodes CASSIGPGGNQPQHF.

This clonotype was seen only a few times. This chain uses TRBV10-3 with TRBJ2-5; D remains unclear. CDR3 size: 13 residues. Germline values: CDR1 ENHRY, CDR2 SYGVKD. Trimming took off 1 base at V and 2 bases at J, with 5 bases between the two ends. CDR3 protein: CAISEYQQETQYF. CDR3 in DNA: TGTGCCATCAGTGAGTACCAGCAAGAGACCCAGTACTTC.

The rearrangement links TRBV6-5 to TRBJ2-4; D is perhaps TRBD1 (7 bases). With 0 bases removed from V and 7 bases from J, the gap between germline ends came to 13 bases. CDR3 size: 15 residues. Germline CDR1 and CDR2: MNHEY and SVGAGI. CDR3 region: CASSYSWRGQNIQYF. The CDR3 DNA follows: TGTGCCAGCAGTTACTCGTGGAGGGGGCAGAACATTCAGTACTTC.

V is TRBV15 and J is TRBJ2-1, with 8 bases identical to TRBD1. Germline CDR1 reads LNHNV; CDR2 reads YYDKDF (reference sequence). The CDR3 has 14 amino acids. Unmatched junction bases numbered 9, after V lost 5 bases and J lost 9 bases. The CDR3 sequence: CATSSRDRIVEQFF. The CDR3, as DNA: TGTGCCACCAGCTCCCGGGACAGGATCGTTGAGCAGTTCTTC.

The CDR3 spells CASRGKGGRDEQFF. The CDR3 DNA follows: TGCGCCAGCAGAGGGAAGGGGGGTCGGGATGAGCAGTTCTTC. V is TRBV4-1 and J is TRBJ2-1, with D perhaps matching TRBD1 or TRBD2 (6 bases each). CDR3 length: 14 residues. Germline lookup yields CDR1 MGHRA and CDR2 YSYEKL. Between the trimmed V and J ends, which lost 6 bases and 8 bases, there was a span of 17 bases.

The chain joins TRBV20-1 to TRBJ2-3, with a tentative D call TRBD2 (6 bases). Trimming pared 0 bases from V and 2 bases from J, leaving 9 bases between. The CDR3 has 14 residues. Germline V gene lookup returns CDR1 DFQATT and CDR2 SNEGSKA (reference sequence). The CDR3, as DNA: TGCAGTGCTAGAGAGACGGGGGACACAGATACGCAGTATTTT. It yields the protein CSARETGDTDTQYF.

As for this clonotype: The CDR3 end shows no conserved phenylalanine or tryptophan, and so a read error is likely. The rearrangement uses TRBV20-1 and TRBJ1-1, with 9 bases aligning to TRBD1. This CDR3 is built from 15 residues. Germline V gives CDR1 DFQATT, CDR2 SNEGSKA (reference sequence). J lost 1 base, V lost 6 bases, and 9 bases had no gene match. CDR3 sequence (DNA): TGCAGTGCGAGTACAGGGGGCCTCGAGAACACTGAAGCTTTCTGT. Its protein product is CSASTGGLENTEAFC.

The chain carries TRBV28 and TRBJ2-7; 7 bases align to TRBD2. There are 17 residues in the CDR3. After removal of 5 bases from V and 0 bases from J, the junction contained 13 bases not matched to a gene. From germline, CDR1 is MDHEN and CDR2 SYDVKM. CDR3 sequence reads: CASSPPRGQRDSYEQYF. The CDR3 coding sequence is TGTGCCAGCAGTCCGCCCCGGGGCCAGCGGGACTCCTACGAGCAGTACTTC.

The CDR3, as DNA: TGTGCCAGCAGTGAAGGAGCGGAGAGCACAGATACGCAGTATTTT. It translates to CASSEGAESTDTQYF. The chain links TRBV2 to TRBJ2-3, with D perhaps TRBD2 (5 bases). The CDR3 has 15 residues. The germline V and J ends were trimmed by 1 base and 0 bases, with 8 bases remaining between them. CDR1 is SNHLY and CDR2 is FYNNEI in the germline V gene. Based on the CDR3 plus reference TRBV2 and TRBJ2-3, the full variable domain is EPEVTQTPSHQVTQMGQEVILRCVPISNHLYFYWYRQILGQKVEFLVSFYNNEISEKSEIFDDQFSVERPDGSNFTLKIRSTKLEDSAMYFCASSEGAESTDTQYFGPGTRLTVL.

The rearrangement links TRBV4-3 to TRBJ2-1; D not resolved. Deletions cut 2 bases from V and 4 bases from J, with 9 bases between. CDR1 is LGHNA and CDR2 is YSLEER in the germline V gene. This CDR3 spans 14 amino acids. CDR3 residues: CASSQLPGYNEQFF. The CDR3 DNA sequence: TGCGCCAGCAGCCAACTCCCGGGTTACAATGAGCAGTTCTTC.

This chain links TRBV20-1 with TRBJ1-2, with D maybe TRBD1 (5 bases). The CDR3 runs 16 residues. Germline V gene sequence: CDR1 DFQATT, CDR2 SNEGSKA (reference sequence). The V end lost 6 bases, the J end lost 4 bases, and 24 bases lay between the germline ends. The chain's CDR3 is CSAQDTRNSFFYGYTF. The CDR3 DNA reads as TGCAGTGCGCAGGACACCCGGAATTCCTTCTTCTATGGCTACACCTTC.

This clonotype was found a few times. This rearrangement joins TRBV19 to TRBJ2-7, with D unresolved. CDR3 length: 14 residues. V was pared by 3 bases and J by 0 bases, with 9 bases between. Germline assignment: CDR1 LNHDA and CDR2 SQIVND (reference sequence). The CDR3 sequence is CASSISTVSYEQYF. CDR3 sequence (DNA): TGTGCCAGTAGTATCTCAACAGTCTCCTACGAGCAGTACTTC.